This entry lists 31 T cell receptor beta chains sequenced from one sample in a study of response to subunit inactivated influenza vaccine. TCRdb recomputed calls from the RT-PCR reads with MiXCR, one row per CDR3 protein. The data contain about 520,000 distinct CDR3 sequences, approximately 7.7% of them singletons. Specimen: PBMCs from blood, collected around 2 years after vaccination. The receptors were sampled from a man aged 50 to 69 who received an inactivated influenza vaccine.

The chain employs TRBV6-1 and TRBJ1-6, with TRBD1 as a possible D gene (5 bases). CDR1 MNHNS and CDR2 SASEGT come from the germline V gene. The CDR3 covers 16 residues. The V and J ends lost 1 base and 15 bases respectively, with 22 bases between them. The CDR3 spells CASSEEASKRPGRLHF. The DNA for the CDR3 is TGTGCCAGCAGTGAAGAGGCCTCCAAGCGGCCAGGGCGCCTCCACTTT.

The genes are TRBV20-1 and TRBJ2-7, with D perhaps matching TRBD2 (7 bases). Deletions cut 0 bases from V and 5 bases from J, with 23 bases between. This CDR3 comprises 17 residues. Per germline, CDR1 DFQATT and CDR2 SNEGSKA (reference sequence). The DNA for the CDR3 is TGCAGTGCTAGAGAGCTGGCGGGGGCCACACTACGGGACGAGCAGTACTTC. Its translation: CSARELAGATLRDEQYF.

This clonotype was seen a few times. This chain connects TRBV5-5 to TRBJ2-7; a weak D match, TRBD1 (6 bases). Trimming removed 2 bases at V and 7 bases at J, with 19 bases between. The CDR3 length is 15 residues. CDR1 is SGHKS, CDR2 YYEKEE, per germline (reference sequence). This chain's CDR3 is CASSFTWDTSGEQYF. For the CDR3, the DNA is TGTGCCAGCAGCTTCACGTGGGACACATCCGGGGAGCAGTACTTC.

This clonotype was detected only a few times. This chain joins TRBV5-6 and TRBJ1-1, with D possibly being TRBD1 (6 bases). Germline V gene lookup returns CDR1 SGHDT and CDR2 YYEEEE. The CDR3 runs 14 residues. Trimming pared 2 bases from V and 5 bases from J, leaving 13 bases between. The CDR3 DNA sequence: TGTGCCAGCAGCTTAACAGGGCAGGGAACTGAAGCTTTCTTT. This sequence encodes CASSLTGQGTEAFF.

The rearrangement joins TRBV15 to TRBJ2-3; 8 bases line up with TRBD2. This CDR3 has 17 amino acids. V gave up 3 bases and J gave up 1 base; unmatched junction bases: 9. From germline, CDR1 is LNHNV and CDR2 YYDKDF (reference sequence). The CDR3 DNA is TGTGCCACCAGCAGGGGCCCCGGAGCGGGGGGCACAGATACGCAGTATTTT. Amino acids: CATSRGPGAGGTDTQYF.

This clonotype was observed a single time. The rearrangement uses TRBV5-6 and TRBJ2-5, with D perhaps matching TRBD1 or TRBD2 (5 bases each). Trimming stripped 0 bases from V and 9 bases from J, with 12 bases between. CDR1 is SGHDT and CDR2 is YYEEEE in the germline V gene. The CDR3 loop spans 13 amino acids. CDR3 residues: CASSLVRAGAQYF. DNA for the CDR3: TGTGCCAGCAGCTTGGTCAGGGCCGGGGCCCAGTACTTC.

This clonotype was counted many times. The chain is built from TRBV16 and TRBJ2-1, with 9 bases that match TRBD1. Germline CDR1 is KGHSY and CDR2 is FQNENV. This CDR3 is 14 amino acids long. V trimming: 3 bases; J trimming: 5 bases; junction bases outside the gene matches: 2. The CDR3 loop is CASSHGTGNNEQFF. The DNA of the CDR3 is TGTGCCAGCAGCCATGGGACAGGGAACAATGAGCAGTTCTTC.

The rearrangement joins TRBV6-1 to TRBJ2-7, with 11 nucleotides matching TRBD2. CDR1 is MNHNS and CDR2 is SASEGT in the germline V gene. CDR3 length equals 13 residues. J was trimmed by 10 bases and V by 6 bases; bases with no gene match: 8. The CDR3, as DNA: TGTGCCAGCAGCCCTGGTAGCGGGGGGGGCCAGTACTTC. Translation gives CASSPGSGGGQYF.

A few counts support this clonotype. This chain joins TRBV25-1 and TRBJ2-2; D gene ambiguous. Germline CDR1 reads MGHDK; CDR2 reads SYGVNS. The V end lost 0 bases, the J end lost 4 bases, and 3 bases lay between the germline ends. This CDR3 is 13 amino acids long. DNA of the CDR3: TGTGCCAGCAGTGAATATGCCACCGGGGAGCTGTTTTTT. It is translated as CASSEYATGELFF.

This clonotype was seen ten or more times. The V gene is TRBV11-2, the J gene TRBJ2-3; either TRBD1 or TRBD2 may fit D (5 bases each). This CDR3 has 15 residues. Trimming cost V 2 bases and J 4 bases, with 13 bases left between them. Germline V gene data show CDR1 as SGHAT and CDR2 as FQNNGV. Written as DNA, the CDR3 is TGTGCCAGCAGCTTACCGGGGCAATGGGCAGATACGCAGTATTTT. It codes for CASSLPGQWADTQYF.

This clonotype came up many times. This rearrangement joins TRBV12-3 or TRBV12-4 to TRBJ2-3; no firm D call. This CDR3 has 12 residues. Trimming took 2 bases from V and 5 from J, leaving 5 bases between them. In nucleotides, the CDR3 is TGTGCCAGCAGTTTATTTAGAGATACGCAGTATTTT. Its protein product is CASSLFRDTQYF.

This clonotype was counted only a few times. The rearrangement uses TRBV7-9 and TRBJ2-7; D is perhaps TRBD1 (7 bases). V was clipped by 3 bases and J by 5 bases, with 17 bases between them. Germline V lookup: CDR1 SEHNR, CDR2 FQNEAQ (reference sequence). This CDR3 is built from 15 residues. The CDR3 coding sequence is TGTGCCAGCAGCTTCCACAGGGGAGGTTTGCACGAGCAGTACTTC. Its translation is CASSFHRGGLHEQYF.

The sample holds a few counts of this clonotype. The chain joins TRBV4-1 to TRBJ2-5, with 7 bases fitting TRBD2. V lost 4 bases and J lost 2; bases outside the gene matches: 16. The germline gives CDR1 MGHRA, CDR2 YSYEKL. This CDR3 is built from 18 residues. CDR3: CASSLLRLGAGKQETQYF. Written as DNA, the CDR3 is TGCGCCAGCAGCCTCCTGAGATTGGGAGCGGGGAAACAAGAGACCCAGTACTTC.

This clonotype was counted at least ten times. The chain has TRBV7-9 and TRBJ2-7, with D hard to call. Trimming shortened V by 1 base and J by 2 bases, and 9 bases separated the two germline ends. Germline V gives CDR1 SEHNR, CDR2 FQNEAQ (reference sequence). The CDR3 runs to 14 residues. CDR3 nucleotides: TGTGCCAGCAGCTTAGAAACATCTACCTACGAGCAGTACTTC. Protein product: CASSLETSTYEQYF.

This clonotype was observed a few times. The chain is built from TRBV4-3 and TRBJ2-1, with D perhaps matching TRBD2 (6 bases). The CDR3 extends over 17 amino acids. V gave up 4 bases and J gave up 5 bases, with 21 bases separating them. Germline V gene data show CDR1 as LGHNA and CDR2 as YSLEER. The CDR3 region is CASSPLGYGGADNEQFF. Here the CDR3 DNA reads TGCGCCAGCAGCCCCCTCGGGTATGGAGGGGCCGACAATGAGCAGTTCTTC.

The rearrangement links TRBV10-3 to TRBJ2-5, with D perhaps TRBD2 (6 bases). This CDR3 is built from 14 residues. The V gene's germline CDR1 is ENHRY and CDR2 SYGVKD. Trimming left V 0 bases short and J 6 bases short, with 11 bases between. The CDR3 is CAISESTSAQTQYF. DNA of the CDR3: TGTGCCATCAGTGAGTCGACTAGTGCCCAGACCCAGTACTTC.

The V and J genes are TRBV27 and TRBJ1-4, with 7 bases lining up with TRBD1. Germline CDR1 is MNHEY and CDR2 is SMNVEV (reference sequence). The length of the CDR3 is 15 residues. V lost 6 bases, J lost 4 bases, and 8 bases stayed unmatched. CDR3 region: CASSPGQSYNEKLFF. The CDR3 coding sequence is TGTGCCAGCAGCCCGGGACAGAGTTATAATGAAAAACTGTTTTTT.

This clonotype was counted only a few times. The chain couples TRBV20-1 to TRBJ2-7; TRBD1 matches at 10 bases. Germline CDR1 DFQATT, CDR2 SNEGSKA (reference sequence). V lost 0 bases to trimming and J lost 5 bases; unmatched junction nucleotides: 10. The CDR3 length is 16 residues. The CDR3: CSARDSGTGVGDEQYF. The CDR3 nucleotides are TGCAGTGCTAGAGATTCCGGGACAGGGGTGGGGGACGAGCAGTACTTC.

The chain links TRBV5-4 to TRBJ2-5, with a tentative D call TRBD2 (5 bases). V lost 4 bases and J lost 3, with 16 bases in between. CDR1 is SGHNT, CDR2 YYREEE, per germline (reference sequence). This CDR3 has 15 amino acids. The CDR3 spells CASSHNSLAKETQYF. The CDR3 DNA is TGTGCCAGCAGCCATAATTCGCTAGCAAAAGAGACCCAGTACTTC.

V is TRBV20-1 and J is TRBJ2-7, with 9 bases identical to TRBD1. The CDR3 consists of 13 residues. V shed 1 base, J shed 5 bases, and the junction held 3 bases outside the gene matches. CDR1 DFQATT and CDR2 SNEGSKA come from the germline V gene (reference sequence). CDR3 protein: CSARVGQGDEQYF. CDR3 DNA: TGCAGTGCTAGAGTGGGACAGGGAGACGAGCAGTACTTC.

This clonotype was seen only a few times. The J gene is TRBJ2-2, the V gene TRBV27; D is perhaps TRBD2 (6 bases). This CDR3 region has 15 residues. Germline assignment: CDR1 MNHEY and CDR2 SMNVEV (reference sequence). Trimming removed 3 bases at V and 3 bases at J, with 11 bases between. The CDR3 spells CASSFAGPYTGELFF. DNA of the CDR3: TGTGCCAGCAGTTTCGCGGGACCTTACACCGGGGAGCTGTTTTTT.

The J gene is TRBJ1-2, the V gene TRBV7-2; 7 bases align to TRBD1. This CDR3 has 14 amino acids. CDR1 is SGHTA and CDR2 is FQGNSA in the germline V gene. V lost 5 bases, J lost 6 bases, and 9 bases stayed unmatched. CDR3 loop: CASSPMGQRDGYTF. CDR3 nucleotide sequence: TGTGCCAGCAGCCCCATGGGACAGCGGGATGGCTACACCTTC.

The chain carries TRBV20-1 and TRBJ2-5; 11 bases fit TRBD2. This CDR3 comprises 16 residues. In germline, CDR1 is DFQATT, CDR2 SNEGSKA (reference sequence). With V trimmed by 6 bases and J by 2 bases, 11 bases remained unmatched. The CDR3 DNA reads TGCAGTGCGAACAAACTAGCGGGGGACCCACAAGAGACCCAGTACTTC. It yields the protein CSANKLAGDPQETQYF.

V gene TRBV2 combines with J gene TRBJ2-3; D gene uncertain. CDR1 is SNHLY, CDR2 FYNNEI, per germline. The CDR3 has 16 residues. Between the trimmed V and J ends, which lost 1 base and 6 bases, there was a span of 17 bases. The CDR3 spells CASSEEIISGVDTQYF. The CDR3 DNA sequence: TGTGCCAGCAGTGAAGAAATTATTTCTGGGGTCGATACGCAGTATTTT.

This clonotype was seen at least ten times. The chain joins TRBV7-2 to TRBJ2-1; D is unresolved. V lost 1 base to trimming and J lost 6 bases, with 7 bases between them. CDR1 is SGHTA, CDR2 FQGNSA, per germline. The CDR3 is 13 residues long. The CDR3 DNA is TGTGCCAGCAGCTTAGACCGGCGCAATGAGCAGTTCTTC. Translating it yields CASSLDRRNEQFF.

This clonotype was recorded at least ten times. The chain combines TRBV5-1 with TRBJ1-1; D is possibly TRBD1 (6 bases). The ends were cut back, 4 bases at V and 4 bases at J, with 11 bases in the middle. CDR3 length equals 13 residues. The germline CDR1 and CDR2 sequences are SGHRS and YFSETQ. The chain's CDR3 is CASSPAGVTEAFF. In DNA, the CDR3 is TGCGCCAGCAGCCCGGCAGGGGTCACTGAAGCTTTCTTT.

This clonotype was seen more than once but under ten times. The V call is TRBV20-1, the J call TRBJ1-6; D perhaps matches TRBD1 (5 bases). V was pared by 3 bases and J by 4 bases, with 10 bases between. The CDR3 has 14 residues. CDR1 is DFQATT, CDR2 SNEGSKA, per germline (reference sequence). CDR3 sequence: CSARVGGYNSPLHF. The CDR3 coding sequence is TGCAGTGCTAGGGTCGGGGGGTATAATTCACCCCTCCACTTT.

The chain is built from TRBV6-5 and TRBJ1-3; D gene uncertain. Trimming left V 3 bases short and J 2 bases short, with 14 bases between. The CDR3 extends over 16 amino acids. In germline, CDR1 is MNHEY, CDR2 SVGAGI. CDR3 in amino acids: CASSYGEPTTGNTIYF. In nucleotides, the CDR3 is TGTGCCAGCAGTTATGGGGAGCCGACGACTGGAAACACCATATATTTT.

The rearrangement links TRBV3-1 to TRBJ2-5; D is possibly TRBD1 or TRBD2 (5 bases each). There are 17 residues in the CDR3. Per the germline V gene, CDR1 is LGHDT and CDR2 is YNNKEL (reference sequence). The V end lost 3 bases, the J end lost 2 bases, and 19 bases lay between the germline ends. This chain's CDR3 is CASSHPPSLGPQETQYF. The CDR3 DNA follows: TGTGCCAGCAGCCATCCCCCCAGTCTGGGACCACAAGAGACCCAGTACTTC.

The gene calls are TRBV20-1 and TRBJ2-5; a weak D match, TRBD2 (6 bases). The CDR3 spans 15 residues. Germline-derived CDR1 and CDR2 are DFQATT and SNEGSKA (reference sequence). V shed 0 bases and J shed 3 bases, with 14 bases lying between them. For the CDR3, the DNA is TGCAGTGCTAGAGATGGGTCGGCGGGGAAAGAGACCCAGTACTTC. Translated, it gives CSARDGSAGKETQYF.

The rearrangement uses TRBV3-1 and TRBJ2-7, with 9 bases aligning to TRBD2. Looked up from germline, CDR1 is LGHDT and CDR2 is YNNKEL (reference sequence). This CDR3 contains 17 residues. V shed 1 base, J shed 1 base, and the junction held 8 bases outside the gene matches. The CDR3 loop reads CASSQVFPSGDSYEQYF. In DNA, the CDR3 is TGTGCCAGCAGCCAAGTCTTCCCTAGCGGGGATTCCTACGAGCAGTACTTC.